A single sample gave rise to the 31 T cell receptor beta chains below, sequenced in a study of OX40 agonist ivuxolimab in advanced cancers. Assay used: immunoSEQ multiplex PCR; TCRdb lists only in-frame clones, some missing. The sample records about 66,000 clones, around 84% being singletons. The sequencing used CD4+ or CD8+ T cells sorted from blood, collected in a trial of the OX40 agonist ivuxolimab. Receptors originate from an adult with an advanced solid tumor such as melanoma, head and neck, liver or kidney cancer.

This clone occurred once. The chain links TRBV5-4 to TRBJ1-5; D is perhaps TRBD1 (6 bases). This CDR3 has 15 amino acids. Looked up from germline, CDR1 is SGHNT and CDR2 is YYREEE (reference sequence). V was shortened by 4 bases and J by 6 bases, with 17 bases between the two germline ends. CDR3 sequence reads: CASSPNQGKGQPQHF. CDR3 DNA: TGTGCCAGCAGCCCGAACCAGGGGAAAGGTCAGCCCCAGCATTTT.

The V gene is TRBV7-2, the J gene TRBJ2-1; D gene ambiguous. V lost 4 bases and J 15 bases, leaving 16 bases between the germline ends. Germline CDR1 reads SGHTA; CDR2 reads FQGNSA. CDR3 length: 12 residues. CDR3 sequence (DNA): TGTGCCAGCAGCTCCGCCGACCGTAGGTCGTTCTTC. The encoded protein is CASSSADRRSFF.

This chain connects TRBV5-1 to TRBJ2-2; 7 bases match TRBD1. The trim removed 4 bases at V and 3 bases at J, leaving 3 bases unmatched. Germline V lookup: CDR1 SGHRS, CDR2 YFSETQ. This CDR3 contains 14 residues. CDR3 bases: TGCGCCAGCAGCACAGGGGTGGACACCGGGGAGCTGTTTTTT. Amino acid sequence: CASSTGVDTGELFF.

The rearrangement links TRBV2 to TRBJ2-4, with D maybe TRBD2 (5 bases). Trimming took 8 bases from V and 5 from J, leaving 7 bases between them. Germline CDR1 and CDR2: SNHLY and FYNNEI. The CDR3 has 11 amino acids. DNA for the CDR3: TGTGCCAGCGGAGCGGAAAACATTCAGTACTTC. Protein product: CASGAENIQYF.

This clone has only one observation. The rearrangement joins TRBV6-5 to TRBJ2-7; 7 bases are shared with TRBD2. The CDR3 covers 15 residues. The V and J ends lost 6 bases and 4 bases, in that order; junction bases with no gene match: 12. Germline lookup yields CDR1 MNHEY and CDR2 SVGAGI. For the CDR3, the DNA is TGTGCCAGCAGCCCAAGCCGGGACTACGGTTACGAGCAGTACTTC. Protein sequence: CASSPSRDYGYEQYF.

The rearrangement joins TRBV7-9 to TRBJ1-1; D gene uncertain. CDR1 and CDR2 (germline): SEHNR, FQNEAQ (reference sequence). The CDR3 is 13 amino acids. Trimming cost V 2 bases and J 1 base, with 5 bases left between them. The CDR3 DNA reads as TGTGCCAGCAGCTTATCCCGGAACACTGAAGCTTTCTTT. The encoded protein is CASSLSRNTEAFF.

The chain uses TRBV28 and TRBJ2-1; 8 bases align to TRBD2. Germline-derived CDR1 and CDR2 are MDHEN and SYDVKM. This CDR3 region has 17 residues. V lost 2 bases to trimming and J lost 2 bases; unmatched junction nucleotides: 8. For the CDR3, the DNA is TGTGCCAGCAGTTTACTGAGTAGCGGGATAACCTACAATGAGCAGTTCTTC. Its translation is CASSLLSSGITYNEQFF.

V is TRBV7-3 and J is TRBJ2-2, with 11 nucleotides matching TRBD2. Germline V lookup: CDR1 SGHTA, CDR2 FQGTGA. The CDR3 is 19 amino acids. J gave up 0 bases and V 1 base, and 7 bases lay outside the gene matches. CDR3 region: CASSLSRLAGHSNTGELFF. The CDR3 DNA is TGTGCCAGCAGCTTAAGTCGACTAGCGGGACACTCGAACACCGGGGAGCTGTTTTTT.

The gene calls are TRBV27 and TRBJ1-1; tentative D call: TRBD1 (6 bases). The CDR3 totals 13 residues. The ends were cut back, 6 bases at V and 4 bases at J, with 12 bases in the middle. CDR1 and CDR2 from the germline V gene are MNHEY and SMNVEV (reference sequence). The DNA of the CDR3 is TGTGCCAGCAGGAAACAGGGAAGCACTGAAGCTTTCTTT. Translated, it gives CASRKQGSTEAFF.

V is TRBV19 and J is TRBJ2-1, with 14 nucleotides matching TRBD2. The CDR3 consists of 15 residues. Per germline, CDR1 LNHDA and CDR2 SQIVND (reference sequence). V gave up 3 bases and J gave up 8 bases; unmatched junction bases: 3. CDR3 DNA sequence: TGTGCCAGTAGTATGGGGACTAGCGGGAGTGATGAGCAGTTCTTC. Protein product: CASSMGTSGSDEQFF. Filled out from reference TRBV19 and TRBJ2-1, the complete variable domain reads DGGITQSPKYLFRKEGQNVTLSCEQNLNHDAMYWYRQDPGQGLRLIYYSQIVNDFQKGDIAEGYSVSREKKESFPLTVTSAQKNPTAFYLCASSMGTSGSDEQFFGPGTRLTVL.

This clone appeared a single time. The rearrangement uses TRBV7-3 and TRBJ1-2; D call uncertain. The V end lost 5 bases, the J end lost 3 bases, and 13 bases lay between the germline ends. Germline CDR1 and CDR2: SGHTA and FQGTGA. The length of the CDR3 is 14 residues. The CDR3 bases are TGTGCCAGCAGCCGCGACGGGCTTGACTATGGCTACACCTTC. Protein: CASSRDGLDYGYTF.

This rearrangement joins TRBV5-1 to TRBJ1-3, with D unclear. CDR1 SGHRS and CDR2 YFSETQ come from the germline V gene. V gave up 0 bases and J gave up 6 bases, with 7 bases separating them. The CDR3 has 13 residues. The CDR3 DNA sequence: TGCGCCAGCAGCTTGGCCGGGGAAAACACCATATATTTT. It encodes CASSLAGENTIYF.

The V and J genes are TRBV19 and TRBJ2-3; tentative D call: TRBD1 (6 bases). In germline, CDR1 is LNHDA, CDR2 SQIVND (reference sequence). This CDR3 is 15 amino acids long. Between the trimmed V and J ends, which lost 5 bases and 2 bases, there was a span of 14 bases. The CDR3 DNA follows: TGTGCCAGTAGTTCGTACAGGGTAAACACAGATACGCAGTATTTT. Amino acid sequence: CASSSYRVNTDTQYF.

The chain links TRBV28 to TRBJ1-5, with D hard to call. The CDR3 runs 14 residues. Trimming removed 5 bases from V and 0 bases from J, with 8 bases in between. The germline V gene encodes CDR1 MDHEN and CDR2 SYDVKM. The CDR3 DNA reads as TGTGCCAGCAGTATTACCTCTAGCAATCAGCCCCAGCATTTT. Protein product: CASSITSSNQPQHF.

The chain couples TRBV2 to TRBJ1-4, with TRBD1 as a possible D gene (5 bases). The CDR3 contains 15 residues. Looked up from germline, CDR1 is SNHLY and CDR2 is FYNNEI. Trimming shortened V by 0 bases and J by 7 bases, and 12 bases separated the two germline ends. The CDR3 DNA is TGTGCCAGCAGTGAAGCTCAGGGCACCGTTGAAAAACTGTTTTTT. Encoded protein: CASSEAQGTVEKLFF.

This clone was detected only a few times. V usage is TRBV10-3 and J usage is TRBJ2-2; 9 bases are a match to TRBD1. The CDR3 is 14 residues long. Germline CDR1 is ENHRY and CDR2 is SYGVKD. The J segment lost 5 bases and the V segment lost 8 bases, leaving 6 bases of the junction unmatched. CDR3 region: CAIHRDRVTGELFF. The CDR3 coding sequence is TGTGCCATCCACCGGGACAGGGTAACCGGGGAGCTGTTTTTT.

This rearrangement joins TRBV10-1 to TRBJ2-2; a weak D match, TRBD2 (6 bases). Trimming removed 6 bases from V and 0 bases from J, with 8 bases in between. The CDR3 totals 14 residues. Germline CDR1 reads WNHNN; CDR2 reads SYGVQD (reference sequence). In nucleotides, the CDR3 is TGCGCCAGCAGCAGCGGGTCGAACACCGGGGAGCTGTTTTTT. It is translated as CASSSGSNTGELFF.

V and J are TRBV18 and TRBJ1-3, with D possibly being TRBD1 (5 bases). The germline CDR1 and CDR2 sequences are KGHSH and LQKENI. Trimming stripped 3 bases from V and 6 bases from J, with 18 bases between. This CDR3 is 16 amino acids long. This CDR3 is CASSPLPQGTINTIYF. DNA of the CDR3: TGTGCCAGCTCACCGCTCCCCCAGGGCACAATAAACACCATATATTTT.

The gene calls are TRBV7-2 and TRBJ2-7; 12 nucleotides agree with TRBD1. There are 15 residues in the CDR3. CDR1 and CDR2 from the germline V gene are SGHTA and FQGNSA. With 5 bases clipped from V and 6 bases from J, the junction kept 8 bases outside the gene matches. The CDR3 DNA sequence: TGTGCCAGCAGCATCTCCGGGACAGGGGGCTCCGAGCAGTACTTC. Protein: CASSISGTGGSEQYF.

This rearrangement joins TRBV2 to TRBJ2-5; 10 nucleotides agree with TRBD1. The germline gives CDR1 SNHLY, CDR2 FYNNEI. J lost 3 bases, V lost 7 bases, and 2 bases had no gene match. This CDR3 spans 13 amino acids. The CDR3 spells CASTGTGEETQYF. The DNA for the CDR3 is TGTGCCAGCACCGGGACAGGGGAAGAGACCCAGTACTTC.

The chain joins TRBV6-6 to TRBJ2-1; TRBD1 matches 8 bases. The germline gives CDR1 MNHNY, CDR2 SVGAGI (reference sequence). This CDR3 has 15 residues. V lost 4 bases, J lost 7 bases, and 9 bases stayed unmatched. The CDR3 nucleotides are TGTGCCAGCAGTTCCCCGCGGACAGGGAGGAATGAGCAGTTCTTC. The encoded protein is CASSSPRTGRNEQFF.

This chain connects TRBV11-2 to TRBJ1-2; TRBD1 agrees at 7 bases. The CDR3 covers 14 residues. Germline assignment: CDR1 SGHAT and CDR2 FQNNGV. V shed 2 bases, J shed 4 bases, and the junction held 4 bases outside the gene matches. The CDR3 is CASSLRGGSYGYTF. The CDR3 DNA reads as TGTGCCAGCAGCTTACGAGGGGGCAGCTATGGCTACACCTTC.

The genes are TRBV18 and TRBJ1-1, with a tentative D call TRBD1 (6 bases). V was clipped by 6 bases and J by 0 bases, with 17 bases between them. The CDR3 runs to 16 residues. CDR1 and CDR2 (germline): KGHSH, LQKENI. This chain's CDR3 is CASSHIQGGVNTEAFF. CDR3 in DNA: TGTGCCAGCTCCCATATACAGGGTGGCGTGAACACTGAAGCTTTCTTT.

In this sample, this clone turned up a few times. V is TRBV6-9 and J is TRBJ1-6; D not resolved. Trimming pared 3 bases from V and 10 bases from J, leaving 19 bases between. CDR1 is MNHGY and CDR2 is SVAAGI in the germline V gene. The CDR3 covers 16 residues. CDR3 nucleotide sequence: TGTGCCAGCAGTTACAGTGGCCGAACCGGTGGGTCACCCCTCCACTTT. Translated: CASSYSGRTGGSPLHF.

V gene TRBV25-1 combines with J gene TRBJ2-5; D might be TRBD1 or TRBD2, each matching 5 bases. The CDR3 sequence is 14 residues long. V shed 2 bases and J shed 3 bases, with 10 bases lying between them. Per germline, CDR1 MGHDK and CDR2 SYGVNS. DNA for the CDR3: TGTGCCAGCAGTGAAGGGGGACGAAAAGAGACCCAGTACTTC. Amino acids: CASSEGGRKETQYF.

This chain joins TRBV16 and TRBJ2-1, with D possibly matching TRBD1 (6 bases). This CDR3 has 14 residues. Trimming pared 0 bases from V and 6 bases from J, leaving 9 bases between. Germline CDR1 and CDR2: KGHSY and FQNENV. In nucleotides, the CDR3 is TGTGCCAGCAGCCAATCAGGGACAACCAATGAGCAGTTCTTC. Its translation is CASSQSGTTNEQFF.

V and J are TRBV7-6 and TRBJ2-1; no clear D gene. The V end was cut by 0 bases, the J end by 6 bases, with 12 bases between. The CDR3 has 15 amino acids. CDR1 and CDR2 from the germline V gene are SGHVS and FNYEAQ. The DNA for the CDR3 is TGTGCCAGCAGCTTAGCTACGGACCCGGGCAATGAGCAGTTCTTC. Translated: CASSLATDPGNEQFF. Based on the CDR3 plus reference TRBV7-6 and TRBJ2-1, the full variable domain is GAGVSQSPRYKVTKRGQDVALRCDPISGHVSLYWYRQALGQGPEFLTYFNYEAQQDKSGLPNDRFSAERPEGSISTLTIQRTEQRDSAMYRCASSLATDPGNEQFFGPGTRLTVL.

The chain joins TRBV6-5 to TRBJ1-2; 9 bases fit TRBD1. This CDR3 has 14 residues. Looked up from germline, CDR1 is MNHEY and CDR2 is SVGAGI. After removal of 0 bases from V and 8 bases from J, the junction contained 4 bases not matched to a gene. CDR3 coding DNA: TGTGCCAGCAGTTACTCGAACAGGGGGCTCGGCTACACCTTC. This gives the protein CASSYSNRGLGYTF.

The chain carries TRBV7-2 and TRBJ1-2; tentatively, D is TRBD1 (6 bases). V was shortened by 2 bases and J by 3 bases, with 13 bases between the two germline ends. The CDR3 loop spans 15 amino acids. In germline, CDR1 is SGHTA, CDR2 FQGNSA. CDR3 DNA: TGTGCCAGCAGCTTATCGACAGGCGCCCACTATGGCTACACCTTC. Translating gives CASSLSTGAHYGYTF.

The gene calls are TRBV7-8 and TRBJ2-1; TRBD2 matches at 7 bases. Germline-derived CDR1 and CDR2 are SGHVS and FQNEAQ. After removal of 6 bases from V and 4 bases from J, the junction contained 6 bases not matched to a gene. The CDR3 spans 14 residues. The CDR3 DNA is TGTGCCAGCAGGATTACTAGCGTTTACAATGAGCAGTTCTTC. Its translation: CASRITSVYNEQFF.

The chain uses TRBV29-1 and TRBJ1-2, with 9 nucleotides matching TRBD1. After removal of 4 bases from V and 2 bases from J, the junction contained 8 bases not matched to a gene. Germline V gives CDR1 SQVTM, CDR2 ANQGSEA. This CDR3 spans 15 amino acids. CDR3 protein: CSVVIAGTGNYGYTF. CDR3 DNA sequence: TGCAGCGTTGTGATAGCCGGGACAGGGAACTATGGCTACACCTTC. Supplemented by reference TRBV29-1 and TRBJ1-2, the full variable domain reads SAVISQKPSRDICQRGTSLTIQCQVDSQVTMMFWYRQQPGQSLTLIATANQGSEATYESGFVIDKFPISRPNLTFSTLTVSNMSPEDSSIYLCSVVIAGTGNYGYTFGSGTRLTVV.